The text below deals with one TCR beta chain. The study drew participants aged about 18 to 95 years from about two dozen US areas. The data are from a study of blood T cell repertoires in COVID-19. Looking at the study overall: Specimens from acute and convalescent COVID-19 originated in the United States, Italy and Spain. Sources were T cells, B-cell-depleted T cells, or PBMCs; the material itself was cDNA or gDNA.

The assay was immunoSEQ multiplex PCR, and TCRdb's table has in-frame clones only and misses some. This sample has around 190,000 clones; approximately 73% occur once, and the top ten carry approximately 16%. The length of the CDR3 is 16 residues. Germline-derived CDR1 and CDR2 are SGHTS and YDEGEE. Unmatched junction bases numbered 12, after V lost 4 bases and J lost 6 bases. Sequencing was done on a sample of PBMCs or T cells enriched from blood (not recorded which). The clonotype was recovered from a woman in her fifties or sixties with acute COVID-19. The gene calls are TRBV5-8 and TRBJ1-2, with TRBD1 identical over 10 bases. CDR3 sequence reads: CASSAGTGDPFDGYTF. CDR3 DNA: TGTGCCAGCAGCGCCGGGACAGGGGACCCCTTCGATGGCTACACCTTC.